This T cell receptor (beta chain) was sequenced for a study of T cell responses to AZD1222 COVID-19 vaccine (dated by TCRdb to the early 2020s). With respect to the entire study: TCR sequencing was performed for 230 to 250 trial participants, of whom around 210 were given two doses of AZD1222 and around 25 were given two doses of MenACWY control vaccine. Trial participants were enrolled into age subgroups of 18-55, 56-69 and 70-plus years, which contained 148, 28 and 57 TCR-sequenced participants, respectively.

As encoded in the germline V gene, CDR1 is SNHLY while CDR2 is FYNNEI. The CDR3, cysteine through phenylalanine, is 13 amino acids long. The only DNA kept is the CDR3, 39 bases in frame from the first base. V is shortened by 3 bases, J by 4 bases, and the region joining them spans 9 bases. The time point label of this sample denotes: baseline before first vaccination. The label giving this sample's treatment or condition can be read as: meningococcal conjugate vaccine given as trial control. Vaccinee samples came from UK trials COV001 and COV002, including a single-blind randomized controlled phase 2/3 trial of AZD1222 (ChAdOx1 nCoV-19) in healthy adults. Trial participant PBMC samples were collected at day 0 and day 28 after the second dose for TCRbeta chain sequencing. The study at large found these results: The 56-69-year group was small, and its depth increase did not reach significance, likely because of low power. CD4 TCRs associated with the vaccine covered the entire spike protein, and the dominant responses were in regions 160-218 and 743-854. Participants were mostly white British, with more females than males. The authors suggested clonal diversity may have been underestimated. Spike-specific TCR breadth and depth rose significantly after two AZD1222 doses compared with day 0 and with MenACWY recipients. Because no day 14 peak-response samples were available, the repertoires could be characterized only after the peak T cell response. Conclusions about previously exposed vaccinees are limited because only five to seven AZD1222 recipients were SARS-CoV-2 seropositive at baseline. Reportedly, close to half of the unique spike-specific TCRs recognized epitopes lying outside the regions that are mutated in the B.1.351 and B.1.1.7 variants.

The CDR3 regions of human TCRbeta chains were analyzed by immunosequencing. The authors processed their data as follows. Repertoire TCRs were checked for matches against a reference library of SARS-CoV-2-specific TCRs that had been generated using the MIRA antigen-specificity platform. Breadth meant the fraction of unique TCRs that were SARS-CoV-2-associated, whereas depth meant the fraction of total T cells that were SARS-CoV-2-associated. Each spike-specific TCR was assigned to its reactive spike region and to a CD4 or CD8 class using the MIRA data. Log10-transformed breadth and depth values were compared by one-way ANOVA with Sidak's multiple comparisons tests. TCRdb's version of the immuneACCESS table is confined to in-frame rearrangements and falls short of the full clone set. An unresolved V gene accounts for under half of the shortfall where checked; the remainder is of unknown origin. Clone size and V and J calls were adopted from that table, with D and trimming inferred from the DNA. The sample contains about 200,000 clones, 85% to 95% of them found a single time. The ten largest clones represent roughly 1% of the sample.

Turning to this clone: The antigen it binds to is not known. The input lacks base qualities; no much larger clone sits a single base away.

This receptor was taken from an adult in good health. The rearranged chain carries TRBV2 and TRBJ1-2; a tentative D call is TRBD1 (5 bases match). This material consisted of peripheral blood, taken on day 0 of MenACWY control vaccination. CDR3 reads: CASSESGTYGYTF. The DNA sequence is given as TGTGCCAGCAGTGAGTCAGGGACCTATGGCTACACCTTC.